This T cell receptor beta chain is from a study of shared clonotypes between healthy human individuals. A remark on this clone: Different DNA sequences within this sample yield the same CDR3.

CDR3 size: 17 residues. Germline V CDR1 and CDR2: SGHRS, YFSETQ. Trimming took 2 bases from V and 0 from J; bases not matched to a gene: 5. The protocol was immunoSEQ multiplex PCR, while the TCRdb copy is restricted to in-frame clones and leaves out a portion. The sample shows some 1,100,000 clones, approximately 80% of them seen only once. The gene calls are TRBV5-1 and TRBJ2-2, with 9 bases identical to TRBD1. Sequenced sample: memory CD4+ T cells from PBMCs. As for subset: CD45RA-negative fraction. This sequence originates from a man aged 18 to 30 in good health. Some clones in this sample may be carry-over from other donors' samples. CDR3 DNA: TGCGCCAGCAGCTTACTTGGACAGGGGACGAACACCGGGGAGCTGTTTTTT. Residues: CASSLLGQGTNTGELFF.